This record looks at one T cell receptor (beta chain) sequence and its context. The target of this receptor is not known. No base quality values were provided; no much bigger clone lies one nucleotide off. The data were taken from a study of blood T cells in healthy people across ages (dated by TCRdb to between 2015 and 2017). Regarding the complete study: In model experiments, roughly one uniquely barcoded TCR beta cDNA molecule per two T cells was captured by template switching. Age-related changes in TCR beta repertoire diversity were measured in the study by deep sequencing normalized with unique cDNA molecular identifiers. To avoid experimental bias, donors of different ages were randomly spread across the sequencing lanes. For two donors (one aged 18 to 29 and one aged 80 or older), the study analyzed two additional independent replicas of 1 million unique cDNA reads from the same blood draw. The donors were divided into four age groups: young (average approximately 16 years), middle-aged (about 41), aged (about 62) and long-lived (roughly 88).

The CDR3 numbers 15 residues from cysteine through phenylalanine. The only DNA kept is the CDR3, 45 bases in frame from the first base. From the germline V gene, CDR1 is SGHTA and CDR2 is FQGNSA. Here V drops 5 bases and J drops 4 bases, and the junction holds 6 bases not matched to any gene. Study-level results and caveats: There was a strong correlation between observed TCR beta diversity and the percentage of naive T cells measured by flow cytometry. Bulk unsorted PBMC profiling prevented conclusive comparison of naive and antigen-experienced compartments. The CMV infection status of donors was not known, potentially confounding age-related changes in expanded clonotypes. Compared with the aged group, the long-lived group had more naive CD4+ T cells, fewer expanded clones and increased TCR diversity, a pattern suggesting age selection. As age increased, observed TCR beta diversity per million T cells dropped in a roughly linear way, and a significant reduction was already evident by age roughly 40. Estimates of total diversity based on one million sequenced T cells were regarded as lower bounds and as underestimates.

Receptor amplification or capture employed 5' RACE. Sequencer: Illumina HiSeq 2500. A second 7 to 11 cycle PCR used a sample-barcoded 5' primer and a J-beta primer mix. A template-switch 5' adaptor carrying 12 random nucleotides introduced a unique molecular identifier onto each TCR beta cDNA molecule. At least 2.5 million CDR3-containing paired-end reads were obtained from each sample. All of the RNA was converted into first-strand cDNA using the Mint cDNA synthesis kit, with a TRBC-specific oligonucleotide serving as the primer. All cDNA was treated with uracil-DNA glycosylase and then went through a first 18-cycle PCR with the universal primers M1SS and BC2_uni_R. On the study's bioinformatics: Normalization of each sample was performed by random selection of 1 million high-quality reads, each carrying a distinct molecular identifier. Instead of being binned into consensus sequences, reads that shared molecular identifiers were thrown out. MiTCR, run with a Q25 quality threshold and the strictest error-elimination algorithm, handled CDR3 identification, clonotype clustering and error correction. Lower-bound total TCR beta diversity was estimated with a nonparametric unseen species model using Euler transformation. TCRdb took the public reads, trimmed them with fastp at Q25, ran MiXCR for clone calling and kept in-frame beta chains. Rows are combined by CDR3 protein, so each entry shows the most common genes and DNA. TCRdb's processing, not the authors' own work, is the source of the V and J calls. The sample table holds roughly 700,000 distinct CDR3 sequences, of which about 34% were seen once. Together, the top ten hold roughly 15% of the sample.

The 35 to 40 donors, aged roughly 6 to 95 years, were systemically healthy Caucasian individuals from Russia. Roughly 9.5 milliliters of peripheral blood were drawn from each donor into EDTA-treated Vacutainer tubes. Ficoll-Paque density-gradient centrifugation was used to isolate PBMCs, with at least 7 million per sample. Trizol reagent was used to extract total RNA from the PBMCs, yielding at least 5 micrograms per sample. For every donor, an aliquot of PBMCs went through flow cytometry to measure the percentages of naive CD45RAhigh/CD27high T cells. The sequence joins TRBV7-2 to TRBJ2-3; the junction holds 10 bases that match TRBD1. Sequenced input: blood. The clonotype comes from a woman of 80 years or more in good health. Donor details come from another sample of the same person, matched by shared clones. The nucleotides are TGTGCCAGCAGCCCCCAGGGACAGGGGTCAGATACGCAGTATTTT. It is translated as CASSPQGQGSDTQYF.